These 5 T cell receptor beta chains share one sample of origin, sequenced in a study of shared clonotypes between healthy human individuals. Repertoires were generated with immunoSEQ multiplex PCR, while TCRdb's copy carries only in-frame clones and drops some. The sample yields some 1,400,000 clones, roughly 97% seen once. What was sequenced was naive CD4+ T cells sorted from blood. The subset was: CD45RA+ positively selected. These receptors were taken from a man aged 25 to 40 in good health.

V and J are TRBV9 and TRBJ2-5; D remains unclear. CDR3 size: 14 residues. Deletions cut 7 bases from V and 4 bases from J, with 17 bases between. Per germline, CDR1 SGDLS and CDR2 YYNGEE. The CDR3 region is CASAGDNPLETQYF. CDR3 nucleotides: TGTGCCAGCGCTGGAGACAACCCTCTAGAGACCCAGTACTTC.

The rearrangement links TRBV10-1 to TRBJ1-1; D uncertain. The CDR3 contains 13 residues. Trimming shortened V by 3 bases and J by 0 bases, and 5 bases separated the two germline ends. The germline gives CDR1 WNHNN, CDR2 SYGVQD (reference sequence). The CDR3: CASSDSMNTEAFF. The CDR3, as DNA: TGCGCCAGCAGTGATAGCATGAACACTGAAGCTTTCTTT.

The chain joins TRBV28 to TRBJ1-2; D call uncertain. From germline, CDR1 is MDHEN and CDR2 SYDVKM. CDR3 length: 13 residues. V lost 7 bases, J lost 2 bases, and 11 bases lay in between. CDR3 sequence (DNA): TGTGCCAGCACCATCGGGAGGAACTATGGCTACACCTTC. It codes for CASTIGRNYGYTF.

Here the CDR3 DNA reads TGTGCCAGCAAAACGGACAGGTTCGGCGGTAATAACACCTACGAGCAGTACTTC. Translation gives CASKTDRFGGNNTYEQYF. V and J are TRBV27 and TRBJ2-7; 7 nucleotides align to TRBD1. The germline gives CDR1 MNHEY, CDR2 SMNVEV (reference sequence). The CDR3 runs 18 residues. J lost 2 bases, V lost 7 bases, and 20 bases had no gene match.

V and J are TRBV7-3 and TRBJ1-5; no definite D call. The CDR3 loop spans 10 amino acids. The V gene lost 6 bases and the J gene lost 9 bases, with 6 bases spanning the gap. CDR1 and CDR2 from the germline V gene are SGHTA and FQGTGA. In DNA, the CDR3 is TGTGCCAGCAGTGAAGGGCCCCAGCATTTT. Encoded protein: CASSEGPQHF.